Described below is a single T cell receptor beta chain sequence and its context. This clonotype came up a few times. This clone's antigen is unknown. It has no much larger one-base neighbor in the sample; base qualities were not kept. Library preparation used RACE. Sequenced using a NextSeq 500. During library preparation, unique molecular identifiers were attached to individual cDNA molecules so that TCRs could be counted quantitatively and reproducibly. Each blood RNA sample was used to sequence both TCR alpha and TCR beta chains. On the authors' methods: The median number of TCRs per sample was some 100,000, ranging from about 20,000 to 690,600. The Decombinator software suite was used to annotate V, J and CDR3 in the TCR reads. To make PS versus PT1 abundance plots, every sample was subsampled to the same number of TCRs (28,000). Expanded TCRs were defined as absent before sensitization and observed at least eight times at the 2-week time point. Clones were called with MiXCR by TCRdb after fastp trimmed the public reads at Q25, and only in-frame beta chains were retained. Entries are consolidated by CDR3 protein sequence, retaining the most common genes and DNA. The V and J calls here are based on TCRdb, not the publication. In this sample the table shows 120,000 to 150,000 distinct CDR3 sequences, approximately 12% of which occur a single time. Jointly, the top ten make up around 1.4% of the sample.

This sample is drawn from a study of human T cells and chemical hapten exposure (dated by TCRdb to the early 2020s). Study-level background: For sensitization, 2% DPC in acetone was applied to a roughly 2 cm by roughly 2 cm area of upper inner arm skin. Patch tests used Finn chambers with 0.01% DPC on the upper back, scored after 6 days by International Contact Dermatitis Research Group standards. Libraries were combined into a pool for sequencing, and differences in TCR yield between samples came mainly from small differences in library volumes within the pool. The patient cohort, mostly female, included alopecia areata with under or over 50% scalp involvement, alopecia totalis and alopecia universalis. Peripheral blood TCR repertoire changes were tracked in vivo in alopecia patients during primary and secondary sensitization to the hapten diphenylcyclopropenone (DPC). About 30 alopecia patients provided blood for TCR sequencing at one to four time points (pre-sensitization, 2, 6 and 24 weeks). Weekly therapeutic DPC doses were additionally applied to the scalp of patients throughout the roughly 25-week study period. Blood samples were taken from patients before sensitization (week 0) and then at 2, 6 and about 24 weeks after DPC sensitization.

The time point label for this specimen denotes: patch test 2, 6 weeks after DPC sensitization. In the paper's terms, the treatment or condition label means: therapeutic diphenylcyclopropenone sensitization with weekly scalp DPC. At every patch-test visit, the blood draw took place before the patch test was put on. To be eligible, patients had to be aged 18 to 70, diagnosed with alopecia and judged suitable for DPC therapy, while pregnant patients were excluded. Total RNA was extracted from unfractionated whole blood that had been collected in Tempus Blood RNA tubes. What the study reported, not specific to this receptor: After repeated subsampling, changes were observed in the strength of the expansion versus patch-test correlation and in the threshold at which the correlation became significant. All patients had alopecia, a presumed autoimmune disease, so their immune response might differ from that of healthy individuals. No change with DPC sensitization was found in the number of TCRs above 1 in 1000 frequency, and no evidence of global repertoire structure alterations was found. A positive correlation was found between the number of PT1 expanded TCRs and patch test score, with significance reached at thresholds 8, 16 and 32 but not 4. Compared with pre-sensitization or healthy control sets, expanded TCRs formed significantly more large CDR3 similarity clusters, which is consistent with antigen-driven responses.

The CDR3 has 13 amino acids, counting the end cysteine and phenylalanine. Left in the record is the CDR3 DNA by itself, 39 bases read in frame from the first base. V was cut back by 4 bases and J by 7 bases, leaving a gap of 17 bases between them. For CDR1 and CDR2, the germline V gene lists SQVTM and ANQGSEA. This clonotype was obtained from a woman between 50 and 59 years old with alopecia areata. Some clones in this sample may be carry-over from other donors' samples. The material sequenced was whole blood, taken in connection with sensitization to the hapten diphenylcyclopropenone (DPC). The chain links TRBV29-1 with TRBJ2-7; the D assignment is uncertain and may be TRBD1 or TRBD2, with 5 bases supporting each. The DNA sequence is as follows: TGCAGCGTTGGATGGGACGCCCGGTGGGAGCAGTACTTC. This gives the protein CSVGWDARWEQYF.